This T cell receptor (beta chain) was sequenced during a study of control samples from healthy donors and cancer patients. The CDR3 is made up of 16 amino acids. V lost 2 bases and J lost 2, with 15 bases in between. Germline assignment: CDR1 LNHDA and CDR2 SQIVND (reference sequence). Using immunoSEQ multiplex PCR, the repertoire was profiled, and TCRdb retains in-frame clones only, with some absent. The table for this sample gives approximately 190,000 clones. Specimen: blood. This clonotype was sampled from a woman in her thirties in good health. V usage is TRBV19 and J usage is TRBJ1-2; weak D call: TRBD1 (6 bases). DNA of the CDR3: TGTGCCAGTAGTATAAATCCCGGGACACTGAACTATGGCTACACCTTC. It encodes CASSINPGTLNYGYTF.